What follows are 12 T cell receptor beta chains derived from one specimen sequenced in a study of persistence of HIV-infected CD4 T cells. These receptors' targets are unknown. The immunoSEQ assay was version 4, run in survey mode. TCRdb's copy holds only in-frame clones and misses some; the assay was immunoSEQ multiplex PCR. The sample lists about 48,000 clones, 75% to 85% seen once, with about 3% in the top ten. Cells were stimulated with CMV-infected fibroblast lysates at around 9.1 ug/mL. Sorted nonresponding memory CD4+ T cells were CD40L-negative, CD69-negative, CD45RO-high. Sample: CD4+ T cells sorted from PBMCs after approximately 20-hour stimulation, taken from a patient who received antiretroviral therapy. The receptors were sampled from an adult man with HIV who was CMV-seropositive.

The chain carries TRBV10-3 and TRBJ2-2; a weak D match, TRBD2 (6 bases). The germline V gene encodes CDR1 ENHRY and CDR2 SYGVKD. Deletions cut 3 bases from V and 4 bases from J, with 12 bases between. The CDR3 extends over 15 amino acids. For the CDR3, the DNA is TGTGCCATCAGTGATCAGGGAGGTAGCACCGGGGAGCTGTTTTTT. Translated: CAISDQGGSTGELFF.

The DNA of the CDR3 is TGTGCCTGGAGTGTATTCAGGGGCTATGAAGCTTTCTTT. Amino acid sequence: CAWSVFRGYEAFF. This sequence joins TRBV30 and TRBJ1-1, with TRBD1 as a possible D gene (6 bases). The V end was cut by 0 bases, the J end by 7 bases, with 12 bases between. Looked up from germline, CDR1 is GTSNPN and CDR2 is SVGIG (reference sequence). CDR3 length: 13 amino acids.

V usage is TRBV5-1 and J usage is TRBJ2-1; 9 bases fit TRBD1. The CDR3 covers 16 residues. Trimming at V came to 7 bases and at J to 7 bases, leaving 15 bases not matched to a gene. CDR1 and CDR2 from the germline V gene are SGHRS and YFSETQ. The chain's CDR3 is CASGSSPGQGFNEQFF. The DNA of the CDR3 is TGCGCCAGCGGATCCTCACCGGGACAGGGCTTTAATGAGCAGTTCTTC.

The gene calls are TRBV11-3 and TRBJ2-5; TRBD1 aligns across 10 bases. J lost 0 bases, V lost 5 bases, and 6 bases had no gene match. The germline V gene has CDR1 SGHNT and CDR2 YENEEA. The CDR3 covers 16 residues. CDR3 DNA sequence: TGTGCCAGCAGCCACGGGGGACAGGGGTACCAAGAGACCCAGTACTTC. Translated, it gives CASSHGGQGYQETQYF.

This clone has a handful of counts. The chain couples TRBV5-1 to TRBJ1-6; the match to TRBD1 covers 7 bases. V lost 0 bases to trimming and J lost 13 bases; unmatched junction nucleotides: 7. The CDR3 sequence is 14 residues long. Germline V gene data show CDR1 as SGHRS and CDR2 as YFSETQ. The CDR3: CASSLEGQLGPLHF. CDR3 bases: TGCGCCAGCAGCTTGGAGGGACAGCTAGGGCCCCTCCACTTT.

This clone is classed as medium-sized. The chain couples TRBV6-5 to TRBJ1-3, with a tentative D call TRBD1 (6 bases). Germline values: CDR1 MNHEY, CDR2 SVGAGI. Trimming shortened V by 6 bases and J by 2 bases, and 11 bases separated the two germline ends. The CDR3 covers 14 residues. For the CDR3, the DNA is TGTGCCAGCAGCCCGGACAGTCCTGGAAACACCATATATTTT. It translates to CASSPDSPGNTIYF.

This clone was counted a few times. This chain joins TRBV7-3 and TRBJ1-1, with no clear D. CDR3 length: 15 amino acids. In germline, CDR1 is SGHTA, CDR2 FQGTGA. V lost 0 bases to trimming and J lost 0 bases, with 8 bases between them. In DNA form, the CDR3 reads TGTGCCAGCAGCTTAACGTCCCAAGTGAACACTGAAGCTTTCTTT. As protein: CASSLTSQVNTEAFF.

The rearrangement uses TRBV7-2 and TRBJ2-3; D is uncertain. In germline, CDR1 is SGHTA, CDR2 FQGNSA. Trimming shortened V by 6 bases and J by 1 base, and 11 bases separated the two germline ends. The CDR3 spans 14 residues. CDR3 loop: CASSRGPGTDTQYF. DNA of the CDR3: TGTGCCAGCAGTCGCGGACCAGGCACAGATACGCAGTATTTT.

This clone was seen only a few times. The chain joins TRBV4-2 to TRBJ2-5, with 10 bases identical to TRBD2. V lost 5 bases, J lost 5 bases, and 8 bases stayed unmatched. This CDR3 spans 15 amino acids. From germline, CDR1 is LGHNA and CDR2 YNFKEQ. Written as DNA, the CDR3 is TGTGCCAGCAGCTGGGCTAGCGGGGGAGCGGAGACCCAGTACTTC. Protein sequence: CASSWASGGAETQYF.

A few counts support this clone. The chain couples TRBV4-1 to TRBJ2-5, with a weak D call TRBD1 (5 bases). This CDR3 comprises 18 residues. V dropped 0 bases and J dropped 10 bases, with 27 bases sitting between them. Germline values: CDR1 MGHRA, CDR2 YSYEKL. DNA for the CDR3: TGCGCCAGCAGCCAAGATATCGTCGTTGGGCAGGGCCGGCTGTTCCAGTACTTC. Protein sequence: CASSQDIVVGQGRLFQYF.

The V and J genes are TRBV10-2 and TRBJ2-5; D possibly corresponds to TRBD2 (6 bases). Germline CDR1 and CDR2: WSHSY and SAAADI. The V end was cut by 6 bases, the J end by 5 bases, with 19 bases between. The CDR3 has 15 amino acids. DNA of the CDR3: TGCGCCAGCAGGCTGGGTACTAGCAATTGGGAGACCCAGTACTTC. It is translated as CASRLGTSNWETQYF.

The chain uses TRBV7-6 and TRBJ1-6, with no clear D. V gave up 0 bases and J gave up 10 bases, with 7 bases separating them. The CDR3 has 13 residues. Germline V lookup: CDR1 SGHVS, CDR2 FNYEAQ. This CDR3 is CASSLASSSPLHF. In DNA form, the CDR3 reads TGTGCCAGCAGCTTAGCATCCTCGTCACCCCTCCACTTT.